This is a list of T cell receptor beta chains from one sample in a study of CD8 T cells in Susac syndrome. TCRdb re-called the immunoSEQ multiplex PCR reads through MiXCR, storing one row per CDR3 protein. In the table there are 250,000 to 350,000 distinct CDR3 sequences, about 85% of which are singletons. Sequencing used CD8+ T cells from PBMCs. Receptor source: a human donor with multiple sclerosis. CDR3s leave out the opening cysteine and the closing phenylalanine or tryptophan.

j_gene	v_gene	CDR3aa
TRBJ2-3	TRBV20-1	SARGIGTDTQY
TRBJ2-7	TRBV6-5	ASAGGNAYEQY
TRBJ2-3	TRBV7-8	ASSSRLAGVADTQY
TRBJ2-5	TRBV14	ASSQEGEGVQETQY
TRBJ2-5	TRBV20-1	SASRSSGSLDPQETQY
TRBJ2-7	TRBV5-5	ASSQRGSFHEQY
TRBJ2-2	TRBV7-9	ASRPAGRANTGELF
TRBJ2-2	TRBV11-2	ASSLESGPPGELF
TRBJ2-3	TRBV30	AWRGPGAWADTQY
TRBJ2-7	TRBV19	ASSPFRFYEQY
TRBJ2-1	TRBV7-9	ASSLGGTFET
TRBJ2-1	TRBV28	ASSLGGIVNNEQF
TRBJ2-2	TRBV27	ASSLTQGNTGELF
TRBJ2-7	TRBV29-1	SVEGRRNEQY
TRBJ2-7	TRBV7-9	ASSFLIPGTGFTEQY
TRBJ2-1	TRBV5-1	ASSLETSFYNEQF
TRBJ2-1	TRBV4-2	ASSQDPASGVSEQF
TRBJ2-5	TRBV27	ASSPGTRRKWETQY
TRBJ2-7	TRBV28	ASRSHRKAGVSSYEQY
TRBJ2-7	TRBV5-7	ASSSFHPDEQY
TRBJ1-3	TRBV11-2	ASSLSIPRRGKGNTIY
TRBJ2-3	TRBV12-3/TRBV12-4	ATLAGGPADTQY
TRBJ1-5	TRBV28	ASRHVRGRGNQPQH
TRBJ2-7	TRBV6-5	ASRDPSSYEQY
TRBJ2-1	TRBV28	ASSLWKGVAGGRRYQF
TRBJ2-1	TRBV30	AWTAGGPHNEQF
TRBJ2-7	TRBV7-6	ASSLDLMGYEQY
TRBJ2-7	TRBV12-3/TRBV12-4	ASSFVPGLARGFYEQY
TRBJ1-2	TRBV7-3	ASSHPSHREGYT
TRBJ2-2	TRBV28	AGSLTGNTGELF
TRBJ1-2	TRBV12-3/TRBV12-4	ASSPGPVSGYGYT
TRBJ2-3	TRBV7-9	ASGIGDTQY
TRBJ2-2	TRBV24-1	ATKTGGDTGELF
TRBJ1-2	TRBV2	ASRQQGYT
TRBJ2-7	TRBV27	ASRPLGGAHEQY
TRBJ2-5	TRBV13	ASSYRLARDKETQY
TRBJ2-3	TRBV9	ASSVAQRAPDTQY